This T cell receptor beta chain derives from a study of blood T cells in healthy people across ages. Study-level points and caveats: The authors considered diversity estimates from one million T cells to be underestimates. Greater diversity and more naive CD4+ cells were seen in long-lived donors than in aged donors. In these data, TCR beta diversity tracked strongly with naive T cell percentage.

Through a sample-barcoded 5' primer and a J-beta primer mix, a second PCR was run for roughly 6 to 12 cycles. TCRdb redid the calling of the 5' RACE reads with MiXCR, one entry per CDR3 protein. The sample records over a million distinct CDR3 sequences, around 40% being singletons. Details on this clonotype: What it recognizes is unknown.

Germline V gives CDR1 LGHNA, CDR2 YSLEER. Trimming took 5 bases from V and 7 from J, leaving 17 bases between them. The CDR3 runs to 14 residues. The material sequenced was blood. The genes are TRBV4-3 and TRBJ2-5, with D perhaps matching TRBD1 (6 bases). The origin of this receptor is a woman aged 18-30 years in good health. This CDR3 is CASSFNRDGRTQYF. The CDR3 nucleotides read TGCGCCAGCAGCTTTAACAGGGACGGGCGGACCCAGTACTTC.